This T cell receptor (beta chain) was sequenced during a study of blood T cell repertoires in COVID-19. There are 12 residues in the CDR3. The V end was cut by 3 bases, the J end by 8 bases, with 10 bases between. CDR1 and CDR2 (germline): MNHEY, SVGEGT. The repertoire was sequenced with immunoSEQ multiplex PCR; TCRdb's copy has only in-frame clones and lacks some. The table shows about 95,000 clones, with 89% occurring only once. This clone has more than one count but fewer than ten. This clonotype was obtained from a woman in her 70s with acute or convalescent COVID-19. The rearrangement links TRBV6-2 or TRBV6-3 to TRBJ1-1, with a tentative D call TRBD1 (5 bases). The sequenced material came from peripheral blood. In nucleotides, the CDR3 is TGTGCCAGCAGTTATTTGGGGCACGAAGCTTTCTTT. Its protein is CASSYLGHEAFF.